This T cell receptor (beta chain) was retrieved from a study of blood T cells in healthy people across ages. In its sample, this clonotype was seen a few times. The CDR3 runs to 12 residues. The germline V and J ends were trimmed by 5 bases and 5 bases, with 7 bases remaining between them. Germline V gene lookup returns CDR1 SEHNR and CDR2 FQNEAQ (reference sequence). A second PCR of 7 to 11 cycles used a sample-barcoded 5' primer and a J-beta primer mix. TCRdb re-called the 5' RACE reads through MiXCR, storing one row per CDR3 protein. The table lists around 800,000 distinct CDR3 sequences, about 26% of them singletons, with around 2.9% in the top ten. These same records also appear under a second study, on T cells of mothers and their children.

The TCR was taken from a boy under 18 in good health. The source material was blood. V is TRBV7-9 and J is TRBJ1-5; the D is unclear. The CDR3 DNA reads TGTGCCAGCAGCCAAAGCGATCAGCCCCAGCATTTT. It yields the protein CASSQSDQPQHF.